The 27 T cell receptor beta chains listed next were all sequenced from one sample in a study of T-cell memory formation after mild COVID-19. TCRdb reprocessed the 5' RACE reads via MiXCR and lists one record per CDR3 protein. The data contain 150,000 to 200,000 distinct CDR3 sequences, 13% to 15% of them singletons. Material for sequencing was PBMCs or a T cell subset sorted from them (not recorded which). The receptors originated from an adult woman who had mild COVID-19 (a few samples of this study predate the infection). Cell type and time point are not known.

This clonotype occurred a few times. This chain joins TRBV27 and TRBJ2-6; D tentatively fits TRBD1 or TRBD2 (6 bases each). Germline CDR1 and CDR2: MNHEY and SMNVEV (reference sequence). This CDR3 is 22 amino acids long. Trimming took off 0 bases at V and 0 bases at J, with 24 bases between the two ends. For the CDR3, the DNA is TGTGCCAGCAGTTTATCATCTCAGTTTAGGGGGGTCCCCCTCTCTGGGGCCAACGTCCTGACTTTC. This encodes CASSLSSQFRGVPLSGANVLTF. Using reference TRBV27 and TRBJ2-6 for the parts outside the CDR3, the full variable domain is EAQVTQNPRYLITVTGKKLTVTCSQNMNHEYMSWYRQDPGLGLRQIYYSMNVEVTDKGDVPEGYKVSRKEKRNFPLILESPSPNQTSLYFCASSLSSQFRGVPLSGANVLTFGAGSRLTVL.

This clonotype showed up just a few times. The chain employs TRBV5-1 and TRBJ1-2; D is unresolved. Trimming left V 1 base short and J 6 bases short, with 10 bases between. The CDR3 sequence is 13 residues long. Germline CDR1 reads SGHRS; CDR2 reads YFSETQ. CDR3 DNA: TGCGCCAGCAGCTTGTATTCTGGGAATGGCTACACCTTC. Translation: CASSLYSGNGYTF.

The chain joins TRBV29-1 to TRBJ2-5; possibly TRBD1 or TRBD2 for D (7 bases each). The V gene lost 6 bases and the J gene lost 4 bases, with 12 bases spanning the gap. Looked up from germline, CDR1 is SQVTM and CDR2 is ANQGSEA. This CDR3 is built from 12 residues. CDR3 in DNA: TGCAGCGTCGGCAGGGGGGGAGAGACCCAGTACTTC. It yields the protein CSVGRGGETQYF.

This clonotype has only a few counts. The V gene is TRBV7-6, the J gene TRBJ2-6; 7 bases map to TRBD1. Germline lookup yields CDR1 SGHVS and CDR2 FNYEAQ. V lost 2 bases, J lost 4 bases, and 2 bases stayed unmatched. The CDR3 runs 15 residues. CDR3 DNA: TGTGCCAGCAGCTTAACAGGGGCCGGGGCCAACGTCCTGACTTTC. Translating it yields CASSLTGAGANVLTF.

This clonotype has only a few counts. V gene TRBV29-1 combines with J gene TRBJ2-5; 9 bases align to TRBD1. V shed 6 bases and J 0 bases; nucleotides not matched to a gene: 11. The CDR3 sequence is 16 residues long. Germline CDR1 is SQVTM and CDR2 is ANQGSEA. The CDR3 nucleotides are TGCAGCGTGGACCTCCGCCGGACAGGGGACCAAGAGACCCAGTACTTC. It specifies CSVDLRRTGDQETQYF.

Many counts were recorded for this clonotype. V and J are TRBV12-3 or TRBV12-4 and TRBJ2-7, with TRBD1 identical over 7 bases. The CDR3 sequence is 13 residues long. Trimming at V came to 3 bases and at J to 2 bases, leaving 1 base not matched to a gene. The CDR3 nucleotides read TGTGCCAGCAGTTTGACAGGGCCCTACGAGCAGTACTTC. It codes for CASSLTGPYEQYF.

CDR3 coding DNA: TGTGCCAGCAGCCAAGCAGGCTATGGCTACACCTTC. Residues: CASSQAGYGYTF. The chain links TRBV6-2 or TRBV6-3 to TRBJ1-2; D not certain. Looked up from germline, CDR1 is MNHEY and CDR2 is SVGEGT. The CDR3 has 12 amino acids. V was shortened by 6 bases and J by 4 bases, with 9 bases between the two germline ends.

This clonotype was detected ten times or more. The rearrangement uses TRBV7-3 and TRBJ2-1; TRBD2 might be the D (7 bases). V was trimmed by 3 bases and J by 0 bases, leaving 9 bases between them. Germline CDR1 is SGHTA and CDR2 is FQGTGA. CDR3 size: 15 residues. Written as DNA, the CDR3 is TGTGCCAGCAGCTTGGCGGGGGCCTCCTACAATGAGCAGTTCTTC. Translated: CASSLAGASYNEQFF.

A few counts support this clonotype. The genes are TRBV12-3 or TRBV12-4 and TRBJ2-3, with a possible D match to TRBD2 (6 bases). Trimming took off 1 base at V and 6 bases at J, with 11 bases between the two ends. The CDR3 is 14 residues long. The CDR3 reads CASSLVRAGDTQYF. The CDR3 DNA is TGTGCCAGCAGTTTAGTTCGGGCGGGGGATACGCAGTATTTT.

This clonotype occurred a few times. The chain joins TRBV9 to TRBJ2-3; 9 bases are shared with TRBD2. The J segment lost 1 base and the V segment lost 1 base, leaving 7 bases of the junction unmatched. Germline CDR1 reads SGDLS; CDR2 reads YYNGEE. The CDR3 is 17 amino acids. The CDR3 region is CASSVLAGAVGTDTQYF. In DNA form, the CDR3 reads TGTGCCAGCAGCGTATTAGCGGGAGCGGTGGGCACAGATACGCAGTATTTT.

This sequence joins TRBV7-9 and TRBJ2-7; TRBD2 might be the D (6 bases). The CDR3 totals 15 residues. V was cut by 4 bases and J by 6 bases, with 19 bases left in between. Germline CDR1 and CDR2: SEHNR and FQNEAQ (reference sequence). This CDR3 reads CASSSPLARMVEQYF. CDR3 coding DNA: TGTGCCAGCAGCTCCCCACTAGCCCGCATGGTCGAGCAGTACTTC. Looking up the rest from reference TRBV7-9 and TRBJ2-7 gives the full variable domain: DTGVSQNPRHKITKRGQNVTFRCDPISEHNRLYWYRQTLGQGPEFLTYFQNEAQLEKSRLLSDRFSAERPKGSFSTLEIQRTEQGDSAMYLCASSSPLARMVEQYFGPGTRLTVT.

This chain connects TRBV7-9 to TRBJ2-1; TRBD2 matches at 7 bases. The trim removed 6 bases at V and 0 bases at J, leaving 14 bases unmatched. Germline V lookup: CDR1 SEHNR, CDR2 FQNEAQ (reference sequence). The CDR3 spans 18 residues. The CDR3 is CASRPQVGTKSSYNEQFF. DNA of the CDR3: TGTGCCAGCAGACCCCAAGTCGGGACTAAAAGCTCCTACAATGAGCAGTTCTTC.

The chain is built from TRBV28 and TRBJ2-6; D ambiguous. Germline CDR1 reads MDHEN; CDR2 reads SYDVKM. The CDR3 is 15 residues long. With 5 bases removed from V and 0 bases from J, the gap between germline ends came to 8 bases. The CDR3, as DNA: TGTGCCAGCAGTCCATCTAGCTCTGGGGCCAACGTCCTGACTTTC. Translation: CASSPSSSGANVLTF.

As DNA, the CDR3 is TGTGCCAGCAGTACAGGAACTGGGGCCAACGTCCTGACTTTC. Translation: CASSTGTGANVLTF. The chain joins TRBV7-3 to TRBJ2-6; D perhaps matches TRBD1 (5 bases). V was cut by 6 bases and J by 2 bases, with 8 bases left in between. The CDR3 is 14 amino acids. CDR1 SGHTA and CDR2 FQGTGA come from the germline V gene.

This clonotype was seen a few times. The gene calls are TRBV7-8 and TRBJ2-3, with 10 bases that match TRBD2. CDR1 SGHVS and CDR2 FQNEAQ come from the germline V gene. The CDR3 is 16 residues long. J lost 4 bases, V lost 1 base, and 5 bases had no gene match. The CDR3 here is CASSLGALAGSDTQYF. The CDR3, as DNA: TGTGCCAGCAGCTTAGGGGCACTAGCGGGATCAGATACGCAGTATTTT.

The chain combines TRBV5-1 with TRBJ1-2, with 9 bases lining up with TRBD1. J was trimmed by 3 bases and V by 3 bases; bases with no gene match: 9. This CDR3 has 16 residues. CDR1 SGHRS and CDR2 YFSETQ come from the germline V gene. CDR3 loop: CASSYFLGQGDYGYTF. CDR3 nucleotide sequence: TGCGCCAGCAGCTACTTCCTGGGACAGGGCGACTATGGCTACACCTTC.

The genes are TRBV12-3 or TRBV12-4 and TRBJ1-2; TRBD1 matches 8 bases. The V segment lost 5 bases and the J segment 6 bases; nucleotides outside the gene matches: 5. The CDR3 totals 13 residues. CDR3 nucleotides: TGTGCCAGCAGTACCAGGGGGCGCGATGGCTACACCTTC. Its translation is CASSTRGRDGYTF.

Many counts were recorded for this clonotype. The rearrangement joins TRBV4-1 to TRBJ2-3; possible D gene TRBD2, 5 bases. Germline V gene data show CDR1 as MGHRA and CDR2 as YSYEKL. The CDR3 length is 14 residues. With 1 base removed from V and 3 bases from J, the gap between germline ends came to 8 bases. CDR3 nucleotide sequence: TGCGCCAGCAGCCAAGGACGGGGTACAGATACGCAGTATTTT. Amino acids: CASSQGRGTDTQYF.

Worth noting for this clonotype: One end of the junction does not line up with germline, which may come from a read error. This rearrangement joins TRBV29-1 to TRBJ1-2, with 7 bases matching TRBD1. Germline V gene lookup returns CDR1 SQVTM and CDR2 ANQGSEA. The CDR3 is 15 amino acids. The CDR3: CSVEGAAGGWSGYTF. CDR3 in DNA: TGCAGTGTTGAAGGTGCGGCAGGGGGTTGGAGTGGCTACACCTTC. Together with reference TRBV29-1 and TRBJ1-2, the CDR3 gives the full variable domain: SAVISQKPSRDICQRGTSLTIQCQVDSQVTMMFWYRQQPGQSLTLIATANQGSEATYESGFVIDKFPISRPNLTFSTLTVSNMSPEDSSIYLCSVEGAAGGWSGYTFGSGTRLTVV.

The chain combines TRBV20-1 with TRBJ1-2; D remains unclear. The CDR3 spans 16 residues. Germline V CDR1 and CDR2: DFQATT, SNEGSKA (reference sequence). V lost 1 base, J lost 4 bases, and 19 bases lay in between. The CDR3 is CSARVREGPLSYGYTF. The CDR3 DNA reads as TGCAGTGCTAGAGTGAGGGAAGGACCCCTATCCTATGGCTACACCTTC.

V gene TRBV19 combines with J gene TRBJ1-1, with D unclear. V was trimmed by 3 bases and J by 7 bases, leaving 15 bases between them. CDR3 size: 14 residues. Germline CDR1 LNHDA, CDR2 SQIVND (reference sequence). In nucleotides, the CDR3 is TGTGCCAGTAGTATTTTTGAGGAGAGAGGTGAAGCTTTCTTT. Amino acids: CASSIFEERGEAFF.

V and J are TRBV9 and TRBJ2-7; 8 nucleotides align to TRBD2. Germline-derived CDR1 and CDR2 are SGDLS and YYNGEE. V lost 1 base, J lost 4 bases, and 7 bases stayed unmatched. The CDR3 consists of 15 residues. The CDR3 coding sequence is TGTGCCAGCAGCGTATCTGGCGGGGGGATTTACGAGCAGTACTTC. Protein sequence: CASSVSGGGIYEQYF.

The chain carries TRBV12-5 and TRBJ2-3; D may be TRBD2 (6 bases). CDR1 and CDR2 from the germline V gene are LGHNT and FRNRAP. V was pared by 4 bases and J by 5 bases, with 22 bases between. The CDR3 length is 17 residues. The CDR3: CASGSNVGASVVDTQYF. CDR3 DNA: TGTGCTAGTGGTTCGAATGTAGGGGCTAGCGTGGTAGATACGCAGTATTTT.

A few counts support this clonotype. The chain links TRBV7-2 to TRBJ1-4, with unresolved D. The germline V gene encodes CDR1 SGHTA and CDR2 FQGNSA. The CDR3 has 17 residues. V was shortened by 0 bases and J by 0 bases, with 11 bases between the two germline ends. Here the CDR3 DNA reads TGTGCCAGCAGCTTAGCGGGTTCTGGTTCAACTAATGAAAAACTGTTTTTT. This codes for CASSLAGSGSTNEKLFF.

This chain joins TRBV6-2 or TRBV6-3 and TRBJ2-1, with 8 positions matching TRBD2. After removal of 5 bases from V and 0 bases from J, the junction contained 9 bases not matched to a gene. The CDR3 spans 17 residues. Germline V gives CDR1 MNHEY, CDR2 SVGEGT. The CDR3 bases are TGTGCCAGCAGTGGACTAGCCGGGATGAGCTCCTACAATGAGCAGTTCTTC. Its translation is CASSGLAGMSSYNEQFF.

This clonotype was counted between two and nine times. The chain couples TRBV3-1 to TRBJ2-2, with TRBD1 matching 9 bases. Per the germline V gene, CDR1 is LGHDT and CDR2 is YNNKEL (reference sequence). The CDR3 extends over 16 amino acids. With 1 base clipped from V and 5 bases from J, the junction kept 5 bases outside the gene matches. CDR3 bases: TGTGCCAGCAGCCAAGGAGACAGGGGGTTGACCGGGGAGCTGTTTTTT. It yields the protein CASSQGDRGLTGELFF. The full variable domain, rest sourced from reference TRBV3-1 and TRBJ2-2, is DTAVSQTPKYLVTQMGNDKSIKCEQNLGHDTMYWYKQDSKKFLKIMFSYNNKELIINETVPNRFSPKSPDKAHLNLHINSLELGDSAVYFCASSQGDRGLTGELFFGEGSRLTVL.

This clonotype was observed many times. The rearrangement joins TRBV4-1 to TRBJ2-7; D might be TRBD1 or TRBD2, each matching 5 bases. Germline CDR1 is MGHRA and CDR2 is YSYEKL. The CDR3 is 14 amino acids. V dropped 2 bases and J dropped 3 bases, with 11 bases sitting between them. This CDR3 reads CASSQNAGSYEQYF. The CDR3 nucleotides read TGCGCCAGCAGCCAAAACGCAGGGAGCTACGAGCAGTACTTC.